One and the same sample provided the 20 T cell receptor beta chains below, sequenced in a study of cytomegalovirus exposure and HLA in healthy donors. PCR used 60 Vbeta primers and 13 Jbeta primers. Sequenced by immunoSEQ multiplex PCR; TCRdb stores in-frame clones only, minus some. The table lists 200,000 to 250,000 clones, 75% to 85% of them singletons. The sample was PBMCs. All receptors come from a woman aged 60-75 years in good health and CMV-seropositive.

This rearrangement joins TRBV5-6 to TRBJ2-3, with D possibly TRBD2 on 5 matching bases. From germline, CDR1 is SGHDT and CDR2 YYEEEE. The CDR3 consists of 15 residues. Between the trimmed V and J ends, which lost 0 bases and 6 bases, there was a span of 14 bases. The CDR3 region has the DNA TGTGCCAGCAGCTTGGGTCAGGAGGCATGGGATACGCAGTATTTT. Protein sequence: CASSLGQEAWDTQYF. The complete variable domain, with remaining parts taken from reference TRBV5-6 and TRBJ2-3, reads DAGVTQSPTHLIKTRGQQVTLRCSPKSGHDTVSWYQQALGQGPQFIFQYYEEEERQRGNFPDRFSGHQFPNYSSELNVNALLLGDSALYLCASSLGQEAWDTQYFGPGTRLTVL.

This clone has a single count. The chain uses TRBV14 and TRBJ1-2; D remains ambiguous. The CDR3 loop spans 13 amino acids. Germline CDR1 SGHDN, CDR2 FVKESK. Trimming cost V 1 base and J 4 bases, with 7 bases left between them. CDR3 DNA: TGTGCCAGCAGCCAAGTTGGCGGCTATGGCTACACCTTC. This translates into CASSQVGGYGYTF.

Only a few counts were recorded for this clone. J is TRBJ1-1 and V is TRBV6-1; D possibly corresponds to TRBD1 (6 bases). This CDR3 is 14 amino acids long. V lost 4 bases and J lost 10, with 19 bases in between. CDR1 and CDR2 from the germline V gene are MNHNS and SASEGT. CDR3 nucleotides: TGTGCCAGCAGTGTCACAATCCGGGACATAGGAGCTTTCTTT. Translated: CASSVTIRDIGAFF.

This clone was seen once. The rearrangement links TRBV9 to TRBJ1-1; D not resolved. Germline assignment: CDR1 SGDLS and CDR2 YYNGEE. V gave up 4 bases and J gave up 4 bases, with 11 bases separating them. The CDR3 is 13 amino acids. CDR3 in amino acids: CASSSIAGTEAFF. The DNA of the CDR3 is TGTGCCAGCAGCTCTATCGCGGGCACTGAAGCTTTCTTT.

The V gene is TRBV10-1, the J gene TRBJ2-3; D uncertain. V was cut by 3 bases and J by 5 bases, with 9 bases left in between. Germline V gene data show CDR1 as WNHNN and CDR2 as SYGVQD (reference sequence). This CDR3 is 13 amino acids long. The CDR3: CASSEQTEDTQYF. In DNA form, the CDR3 reads TGCGCCAGCAGTGAACAGACCGAAGATACGCAGTATTTT.

The chain is built from TRBV19 and TRBJ2-2, with D tentatively TRBD1 (6 bases). Trimming removed 3 bases at V and 7 bases at J, with 18 bases between. In germline, CDR1 is LNHDA, CDR2 SQIVND (reference sequence). This CDR3 spans 16 amino acids. The CDR3 sequence is CASSIGQIIVGGELFF. CDR3 bases: TGTGCCAGTAGTATTGGACAGATTATAGTGGGCGGGGAGCTGTTTTTT.

This chain connects TRBV7-6 to TRBJ2-1, with D maybe TRBD1 (6 bases). The germline V gene has CDR1 SGHVS and CDR2 FNYEAQ. V was trimmed by 5 bases and J by 4 bases, leaving 15 bases between them. The CDR3 runs 15 residues. The CDR3 coding sequence is TGTGCCAGCAGCCCAACGGGGACACTATACAATGAGCAGTTCTTC. As protein: CASSPTGTLYNEQFF.

The J gene is TRBJ1-6, the V gene TRBV4-1; D remains unclear. Germline lookup yields CDR1 MGHRA and CDR2 YSYEKL. Trimming pared 5 bases from V and 14 bases from J, leaving 13 bases between. This CDR3 region has 12 residues. This CDR3 reads CASSSNGVSLHF. The DNA of the CDR3 is TGCGCCAGCAGCTCAAACGGGGTTTCCCTCCACTTT.

As DNA, the CDR3 is TGTGCCAGCAGCTTGGGTTATCAGGGGCGGGAGACCCAGTACTTC. It encodes CASSLGYQGRETQYF. The chain uses TRBV11-2 and TRBJ2-5, with D perhaps TRBD1 (6 bases). Germline lookup yields CDR1 SGHAT and CDR2 FQNNGV. V lost 3 bases to trimming and J lost 5 bases, with 16 bases between them. The length of the CDR3 is 15 residues.

The chain couples TRBV5-1 to TRBJ2-5, with 12 bases aligning to TRBD2. The CDR3 is made up of 14 amino acids. The germline gives CDR1 SGHRS, CDR2 YFSETQ. V gave up 7 bases and J gave up 1 base; unmatched junction bases: 2. CDR3 protein: CASRTSGVQETQYF. The CDR3 coding sequence is TGCGCCAGCCGGACTAGCGGGGTCCAAGAGACCCAGTACTTC.

The chain is built from TRBV19 and TRBJ1-2, with 9 bases aligning to TRBD1. The CDR3 is 14 residues long. From germline, CDR1 is LNHDA and CDR2 SQIVND (reference sequence). With V trimmed by 4 bases and J by 4 bases, 4 bases remained unmatched. This chain's CDR3 is CASSRTGGIYGYTF. CDR3 in DNA: TGTGCCAGTAGTAGAACAGGGGGCATCTATGGCTACACCTTC.

This clone was picked up one time. The rearrangement links TRBV18 to TRBJ1-1; maybe TRBD1 (5 bases). This CDR3 has 15 residues. Trimming shortened V by 3 bases and J by 2 bases, and 13 bases separated the two germline ends. Germline-derived CDR1 and CDR2 are KGHSH and LQKENI. The CDR3 DNA is TGTGCCAGCTCACCTATGGGAGGGGTCAACACTGAAGCTTTCTTT. It yields the protein CASSPMGGVNTEAFF.

The J gene is TRBJ2-3, the V gene TRBV5-4; TRBD2 matches 12 bases. The CDR3 runs 16 residues. CDR1 is SGHNT and CDR2 is YYREEE in the germline V gene (reference sequence). V lost 3 bases and J lost 5; bases outside the gene matches: 7. The CDR3 sequence is CASSSSSGGGVDTQYF. CDR3 nucleotide sequence: TGTGCCAGCAGCTCTTCTAGCGGGGGGGGTGTAGATACGCAGTATTTT.

This sequence joins TRBV5-4 and TRBJ2-7; 9 bases map to TRBD2. The CDR3 spans 14 residues. V dropped 2 bases and J dropped 5; count of bases not matched to a gene: 5. From germline, CDR1 is SGHNT and CDR2 YYREEE (reference sequence). In DNA, the CDR3 is TGTGCCAGCAGCTTCCTTTCTAGCGGGAACGAGCAGTACTTC. Translating it yields CASSFLSSGNEQYF. Looking up the rest from reference TRBV5-4 and TRBJ2-7 gives the full variable domain: ETGVTQSPTHLIKTRGQQVTLRCSSQSGHNTVSWYQQALGQGPQFIFQYYREEENGRGNFPPRFSGLQFPNYSSELNVNALELDDSALYLCASSFLSSGNEQYFGPGTRLTVT.

This clone was seen a handful of times. The genes are TRBV28 and TRBJ1-2; unclear D gene. The CDR3 length is 16 residues. Germline CDR1 and CDR2: MDHEN and SYDVKM. Trimming cost V 0 bases and J 7 bases, with 18 bases left between them. The CDR3 sequence: CASSLWLAVSLGGYTF. The CDR3, as DNA: TGTGCCAGCAGTTTATGGCTCGCGGTTAGTCTCGGTGGCTACACCTTC.

This sequence joins TRBV19 and TRBJ2-5; 12 nucleotides match TRBD2. From germline, CDR1 is LNHDA and CDR2 SQIVND (reference sequence). This CDR3 has 17 amino acids. The ends lost 5 bases at V and 1 base at J; junction bases unmatched: 8. DNA of the CDR3: TGTGCCAGTAGTTCCCGGACTAGCGGGACCCTCCAAGAGACCCAGTACTTC. Amino acid sequence: CASSSRTSGTLQETQYF.

The chain recombines TRBV7-9 with TRBJ2-2; D is ambiguous. CDR3 size: 13 residues. Germline V CDR1 and CDR2: SEHNR, FQNEAQ (reference sequence). The V end lost 5 bases, the J end lost 2 bases, and 6 bases lay between the germline ends. CDR3 sequence reads: CASSPQNTGELFF. CDR3 sequence (DNA): TGTGCCAGCAGCCCCCAAAACACCGGGGAGCTGTTTTTT.

The J gene is TRBJ2-7, the V gene TRBV15; the D gene is possibly TRBD1 (6 bases). Per the germline V gene, CDR1 is LNHNV and CDR2 is YYDKDF (reference sequence). V lost 4 bases and J lost 1, with 11 bases in between. The CDR3 consists of 14 residues. DNA for the CDR3: TGTGCCACCAGCACGACGGACAGATCCTACGAGCAGTACTTC. Its translation: CATSTTDRSYEQYF. The whole variable domain, filled in from reference TRBV15 and TRBJ2-7, reads DAMVIQNPRYQVTQFGKPVTLSCSQTLNHNVMYWYQQKSSQAPKLLFHYYDKDFNNEADTPDNFQSRRPNTSFCFLDIRSPGLGDTAMYLCATSTTDRSYEQYFGPGTRLTVT.

The V gene is TRBV18, the J gene TRBJ1-1; D is unresolved. The V gene lost 2 bases and the J gene lost 5 bases, with 9 bases spanning the gap. Germline V gives CDR1 KGHSH, CDR2 LQKENI. The CDR3 runs 13 residues. CDR3 region: CASSPGSKTEAFF. CDR3 nucleotides: TGTGCCAGCTCACCAGGGAGCAAAACTGAAGCTTTCTTT.

The rearrangement joins TRBV18 to TRBJ2-5; D is unclear. The end of the DNA is better explained by TRBJ2-7, so the J call may be wrong. The CDR3 covers 11 residues. Germline loops: CDR1 KGHSH, CDR2 LQKENI. The CDR3 is CASSPDYEQYF. CDR3 nucleotides: TGTGCCAGCTCACCCGACTACGAGCAGTACTTC.